What follows describes a single T cell receptor (beta chain). This record belongs to a study of blood T cell repertoires in COVID-19. Donors were grouped by their self-reported clinical history. The method was immunoSEQ multiplex PCR; TCRdb's version includes in-frame clones alone and lacks a portion of them. The sample includes about 500,000 clones, approximately 90% of them seen just once. The germline V gene encodes CDR1 LGHDT and CDR2 YNNKEL (reference sequence). V lost 5 bases and J 0 bases, leaving 7 bases between the germline ends. The CDR3 is made up of 14 amino acids. This sequence joins TRBV3-1 (or the pseudogene TRBV3-2) and TRBJ2-2, with D perhaps TRBD2 (5 bases). This receptor was taken from a woman aged 18-29 years who had recovered from COVID-19. The sequencing input was PBMCs or T cells enriched from blood (not recorded which). The CDR3 DNA follows: TGTGCCAGCAGCTTCGGGACGAACACCGGGGAGCTGTTTTTT. Protein sequence: CASSFGTNTGELFF.